The entry below describes one TCR beta chain. The antigen remains unidentified. A second PCR of roughly 6 to 12 cycles used a sample-barcoded 5' primer and a J-beta primer mix. TCRdb redid the calling of the 5' RACE reads with MiXCR, one entry per CDR3 protein. The table records about 1.5 million distinct CDR3 sequences, roughly 43% of them present only once. This entry belongs to a study of blood T cells in healthy people across ages. Study observations and caveats: Considered underestimates were the diversity estimates obtained from one million T cells. What prevented conclusive comparison of naive and antigen-experienced cells was that PBMCs were unsorted.

Total RNA, at least 6 micrograms per sample, came from PBMCs. Sequenced: blood. The receptor was derived from a woman between 18 and 29 years old in good health.

The CDR3 reads CASSGAGTDYGYTF. CDR3 bases: TGTGCCAGCAGTGGTGCCGGGACGGACTATGGCTACACCTTC. The chain employs TRBV25-1 and TRBJ1-2; D is possibly TRBD1 (5 bases). This CDR3 is built from 14 residues. V lost 4 bases and J 3 bases, leaving 12 bases between the germline ends. Looked up from germline, CDR1 is MGHDK and CDR2 is SYGVNS.